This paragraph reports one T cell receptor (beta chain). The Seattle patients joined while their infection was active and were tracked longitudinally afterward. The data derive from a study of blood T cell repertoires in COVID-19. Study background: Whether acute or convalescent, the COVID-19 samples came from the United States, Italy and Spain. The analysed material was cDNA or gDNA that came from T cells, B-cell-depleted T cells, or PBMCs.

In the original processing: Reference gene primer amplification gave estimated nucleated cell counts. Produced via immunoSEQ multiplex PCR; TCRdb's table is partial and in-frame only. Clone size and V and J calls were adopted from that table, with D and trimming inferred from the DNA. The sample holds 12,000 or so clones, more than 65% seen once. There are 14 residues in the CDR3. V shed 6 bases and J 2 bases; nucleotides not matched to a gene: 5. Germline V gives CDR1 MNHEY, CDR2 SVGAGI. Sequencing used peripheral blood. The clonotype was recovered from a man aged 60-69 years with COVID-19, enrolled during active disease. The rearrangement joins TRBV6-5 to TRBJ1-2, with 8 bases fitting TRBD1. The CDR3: CASRPGGANYGYTF. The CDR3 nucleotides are TGTGCCAGCAGACCAGGGGGCGCGAACTATGGCTACACCTTC.